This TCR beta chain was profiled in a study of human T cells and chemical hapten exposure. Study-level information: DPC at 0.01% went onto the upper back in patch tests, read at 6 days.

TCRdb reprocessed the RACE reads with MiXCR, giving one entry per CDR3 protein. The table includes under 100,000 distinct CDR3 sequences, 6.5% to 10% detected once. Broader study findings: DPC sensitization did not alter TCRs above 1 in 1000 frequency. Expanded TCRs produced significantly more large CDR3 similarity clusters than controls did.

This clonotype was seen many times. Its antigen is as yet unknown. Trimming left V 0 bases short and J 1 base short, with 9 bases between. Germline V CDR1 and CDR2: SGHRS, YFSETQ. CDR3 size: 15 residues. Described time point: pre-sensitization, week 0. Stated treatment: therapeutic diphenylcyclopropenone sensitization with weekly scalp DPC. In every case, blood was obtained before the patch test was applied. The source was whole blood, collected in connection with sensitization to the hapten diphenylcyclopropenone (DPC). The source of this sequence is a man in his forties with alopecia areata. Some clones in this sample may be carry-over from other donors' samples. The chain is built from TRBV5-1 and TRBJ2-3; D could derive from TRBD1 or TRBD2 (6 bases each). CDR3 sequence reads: CASSLEGGGTDTQYF. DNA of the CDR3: TGCGCCAGCAGCTTGGAGGGGGGCGGCACAGATACGCAGTATTTT.